The clone carrying this TCR beta chain was counted many times. The antigen remains unidentified. This sample was included in a study of T cells after yellow fever vaccination. Findings of the study overall: The secondary T-cell response peaked on day 5, not day 15, but was weaker. Booster samples showed a return of most primary-vaccination clones (under 97% CD4, 80% to 90% CD8).

Conversion of TCR transcripts into cDNA relied on 5'RACE template switching, which added a universal primer site and UMIs. TCRdb re-analysed the 5' RACE reads in MiXCR, keeping a single row per CDR3 protein. The sample contains about 130,000 distinct CDR3 sequences, 6.5% to 8% of which appear only once. Trimming shortened V by 5 bases and J by 3 bases, and 15 bases separated the two germline ends. This CDR3 has 15 residues. Germline V lookup: CDR1 LGHNT, CDR2 FRNRAP. This rearrangement joins TRBV12-5 to TRBJ2-3; D remains unclear. The sequences come from CD4+ T cells sorted from PBMCs, collected less than 11 days after the first yellow fever vaccination. This sequence originates from a man aged 18 to 29 who received the YFV17D yellow fever vaccine. In DNA form, the CDR3 reads TGTGCTAGTGGTAGCCGTCGCGGTGGAACAGATACGCAGTATTTT. Translated: CASGSRRGGTDTQYF.